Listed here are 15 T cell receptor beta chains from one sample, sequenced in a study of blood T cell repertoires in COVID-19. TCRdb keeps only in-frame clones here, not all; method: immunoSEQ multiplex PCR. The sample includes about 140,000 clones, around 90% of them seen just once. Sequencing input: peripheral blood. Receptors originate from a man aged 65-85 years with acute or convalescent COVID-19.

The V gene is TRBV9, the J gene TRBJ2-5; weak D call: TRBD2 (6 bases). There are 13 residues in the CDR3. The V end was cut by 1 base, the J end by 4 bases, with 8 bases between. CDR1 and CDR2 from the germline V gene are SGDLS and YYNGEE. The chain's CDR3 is CASSVTSRETQYF. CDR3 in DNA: TGTGCCAGCAGCGTAACTAGCCGAGAGACCCAGTACTTC.

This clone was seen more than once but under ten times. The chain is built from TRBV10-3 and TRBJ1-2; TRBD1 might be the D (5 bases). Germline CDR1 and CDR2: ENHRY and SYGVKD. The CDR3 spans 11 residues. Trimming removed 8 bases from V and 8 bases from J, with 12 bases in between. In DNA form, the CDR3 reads TGTGCCATCGCAGCAGGGCGCGGCTACACCTTC. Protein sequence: CAIAAGRGYTF.

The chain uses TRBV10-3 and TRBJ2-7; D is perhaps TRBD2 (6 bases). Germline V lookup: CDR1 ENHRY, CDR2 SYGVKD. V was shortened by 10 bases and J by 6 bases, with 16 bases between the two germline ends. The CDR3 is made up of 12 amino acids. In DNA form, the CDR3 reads TGTGCCACCGGAGGGGTTCCTGTCGAGCAGTACTTC. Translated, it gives CATGGVPVEQYF.

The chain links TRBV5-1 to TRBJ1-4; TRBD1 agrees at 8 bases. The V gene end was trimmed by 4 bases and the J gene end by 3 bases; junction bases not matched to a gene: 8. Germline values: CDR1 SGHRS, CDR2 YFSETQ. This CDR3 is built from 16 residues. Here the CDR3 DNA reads TGCGCCAGCAGCCCCGGGACAGGCCCCCCTAATGAAAAACTGTTTTTT. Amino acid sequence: CASSPGTGPPNEKLFF.

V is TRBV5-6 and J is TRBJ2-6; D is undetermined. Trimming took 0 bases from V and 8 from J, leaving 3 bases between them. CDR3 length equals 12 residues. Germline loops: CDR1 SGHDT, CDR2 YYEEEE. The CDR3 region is CASSLASNVLTF. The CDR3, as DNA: TGTGCCAGCAGCTTGGCGTCCAACGTCCTGACTTTC.

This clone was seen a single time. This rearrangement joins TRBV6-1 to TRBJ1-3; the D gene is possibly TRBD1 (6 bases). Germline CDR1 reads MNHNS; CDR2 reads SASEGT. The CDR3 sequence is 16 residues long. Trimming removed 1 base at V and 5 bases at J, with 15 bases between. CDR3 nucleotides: TGTGCCAGCAGTGAAGGGCTTGGACAGTGGAGAAACACCATATATTTT. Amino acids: CASSEGLGQWRNTIYF.

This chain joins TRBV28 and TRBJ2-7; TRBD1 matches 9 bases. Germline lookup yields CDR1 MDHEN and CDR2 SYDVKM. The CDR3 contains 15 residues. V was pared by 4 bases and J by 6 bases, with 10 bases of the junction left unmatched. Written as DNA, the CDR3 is TGTGCCAGCAGTTCCGGACAGGGGACTCCTTTCGAGCAGTACTTC. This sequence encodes CASSSGQGTPFEQYF. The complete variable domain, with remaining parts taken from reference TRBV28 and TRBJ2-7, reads DVKVTQSSRYLVKRTGEKVFLECVQDMDHENMFWYRQDPGLGLRLIYFSYDVKMKEKGDIPEGYSVSREKKERFSLILESASTNQTSMYLCASSSGQGTPFEQYFGPGTRLTVT.

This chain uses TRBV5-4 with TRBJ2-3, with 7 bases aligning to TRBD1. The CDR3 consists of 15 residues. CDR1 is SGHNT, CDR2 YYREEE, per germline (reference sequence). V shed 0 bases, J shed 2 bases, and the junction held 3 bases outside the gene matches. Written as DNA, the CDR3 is TGTGCCAGCAGCTTGGACAGGGGCTACACAGATACGCAGTATTTT. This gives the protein CASSLDRGYTDTQYF.

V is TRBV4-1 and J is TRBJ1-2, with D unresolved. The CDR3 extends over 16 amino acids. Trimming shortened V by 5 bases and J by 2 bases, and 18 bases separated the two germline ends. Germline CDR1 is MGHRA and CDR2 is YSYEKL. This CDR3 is CASSYTKTALNYGYTF. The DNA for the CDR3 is TGCGCCAGCAGCTACACTAAAACGGCGCTAAACTATGGCTACACCTTC.

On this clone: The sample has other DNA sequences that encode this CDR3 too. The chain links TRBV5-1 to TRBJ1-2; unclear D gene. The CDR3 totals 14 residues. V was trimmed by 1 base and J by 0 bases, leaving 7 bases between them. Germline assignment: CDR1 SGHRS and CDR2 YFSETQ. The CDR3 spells CASSLQASNYGYTF. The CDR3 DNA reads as TGCGCCAGCAGCTTGCAGGCCTCTAACTATGGCTACACCTTC.

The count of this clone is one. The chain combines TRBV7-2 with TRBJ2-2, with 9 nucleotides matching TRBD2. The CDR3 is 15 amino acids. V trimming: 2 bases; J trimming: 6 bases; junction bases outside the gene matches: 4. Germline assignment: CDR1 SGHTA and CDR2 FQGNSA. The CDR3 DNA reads TGTGCCAGCAGCTTAATAGCGGGAGACGCCGGGGAGCTGTTTTTT. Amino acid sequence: CASSLIAGDAGELFF.

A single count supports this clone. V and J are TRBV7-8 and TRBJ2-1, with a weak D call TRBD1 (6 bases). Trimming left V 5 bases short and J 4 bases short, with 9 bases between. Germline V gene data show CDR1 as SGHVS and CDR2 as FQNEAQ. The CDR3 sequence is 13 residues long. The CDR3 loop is CASSRDRYNEQFF. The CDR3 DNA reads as TGTGCCAGCAGCCGCGACAGGTACAATGAGCAGTTCTTC.

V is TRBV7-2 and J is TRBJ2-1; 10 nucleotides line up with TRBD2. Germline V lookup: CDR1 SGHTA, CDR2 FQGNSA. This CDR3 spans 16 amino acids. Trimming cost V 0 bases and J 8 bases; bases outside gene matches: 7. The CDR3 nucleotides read TGTGCCAGCAGCTTAGCCGTCAGCGGGGGGGCCCATGAGCAGTTCTTC. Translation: CASSLAVSGGAHEQFF.

In DNA, the CDR3 is TGTGCCAGCAGCTTGGCAGGGGGCCGTAATTCGGAGCAGTACTTC. Amino acids: CASSLAGGRNSEQYF. The chain couples TRBV5-4 to TRBJ2-7; 8 positions agree with TRBD1. Germline V lookup: CDR1 SGHNT, CDR2 YYREEE (reference sequence). The ends lost 0 bases at V and 7 bases at J; junction bases unmatched: 9. The CDR3 runs to 15 residues.

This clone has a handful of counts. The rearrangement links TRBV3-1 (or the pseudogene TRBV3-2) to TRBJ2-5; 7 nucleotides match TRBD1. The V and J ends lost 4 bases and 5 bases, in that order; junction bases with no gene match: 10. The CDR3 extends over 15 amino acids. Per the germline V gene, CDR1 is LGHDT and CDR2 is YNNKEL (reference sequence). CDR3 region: CASSPRGGNMETQYF. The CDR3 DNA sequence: TGTGCCAGCAGCCCCCGAGGGGGCAACATGGAGACCCAGTACTTC.